This T cell receptor (beta chain) was identified during a study of blood T cell repertoires in COVID-19. Turning to the study itself: Spain, Italy and the United States supplied samples that represented acute and convalescent COVID-19.

Per germline, CDR1 WSHSY and CDR2 SAAADI. There are 15 residues in the CDR3. Trimming cost V 2 bases and J 4 bases; bases outside gene matches: 6. Original processing methods: By means of reference gene primer amplification, nucleated cell counts were estimated. Profiled with immunoSEQ multiplex PCR; TCRdb holds only in-frame clones, not every one. The V and J calls and clone size come from that table; D and trimming were worked out from the DNA. The table has about 230,000 clones, approximately 82% seen once. The sequence derives from a woman aged 70-85 years with active or convalescent COVID-19. V is TRBV10-2 and J is TRBJ1-1; 8 bases line up with TRBD1. The specimen sequenced was peripheral blood. The DNA of the CDR3 is TGCGCCAGCAGTGAGGGACAGGGCGGCATCACTGAAGCTTTCTTT. Amino acid sequence: CASSEGQGGITEAFF.